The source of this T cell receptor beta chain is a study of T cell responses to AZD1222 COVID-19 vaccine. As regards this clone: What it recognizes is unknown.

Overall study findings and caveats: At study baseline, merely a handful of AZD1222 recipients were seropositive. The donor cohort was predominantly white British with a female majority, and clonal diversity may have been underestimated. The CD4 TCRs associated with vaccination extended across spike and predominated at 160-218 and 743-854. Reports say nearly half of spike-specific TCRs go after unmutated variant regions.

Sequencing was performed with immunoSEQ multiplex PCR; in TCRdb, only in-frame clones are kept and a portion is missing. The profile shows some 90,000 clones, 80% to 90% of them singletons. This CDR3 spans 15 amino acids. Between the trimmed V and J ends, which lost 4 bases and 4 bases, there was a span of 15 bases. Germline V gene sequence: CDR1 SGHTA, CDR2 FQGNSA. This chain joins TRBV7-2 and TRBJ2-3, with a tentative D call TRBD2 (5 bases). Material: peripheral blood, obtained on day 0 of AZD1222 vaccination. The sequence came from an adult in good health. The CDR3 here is CASSSSSRRADTQYF. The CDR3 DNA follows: TGTGCCAGCAGCTCCTCCTCTCGGCGGGCAGATACGCAGTATTTT.